The clone carrying this T cell receptor beta chain came up many times. Described time point: newly diagnosed GD, antithyroid drugs for less than 3 months. PBMCs provided the RNA from which the TCR library was made. This record belongs to a study of regulatory T cells in long-lasting Graves disease. To make TCR beta libraries, researchers used iRepertoire HTBI primers and Arm-PCR of CDR3 regions. TCRdb passed the multiplex PCR reads through MiXCR, listing each CDR3 protein once. The data contain about half a million distinct CDR3 sequences, about 12% of them seen just once; the ten biggest clones take up about 8.3%. The same data also contributed to another study, on T cells in Graves' hyperthyroidism and ophthalmopathy. That work adds: Clinical symptoms, serum thyroxine and TRAb, thyroid ultrasound and orbital computed tomography were used for the diagnoses.

The sequence was obtained from a woman in her 30s with Graves disease. The material was peripheral blood mononuclear cells (PBMCs), obtained at new diagnosis, from a patient treated with antithyroid drugs.

CDR3 sequence (DNA): TGTGCCAGCAGTTTACGTGCAGGGTGGGACTATGGCTACACCTTC. Its translation is CASSLRAGWDYGYTF. V and J are TRBV27 and TRBJ1-2; TRBD1 might be the D (5 bases). Germline CDR1 MNHEY, CDR2 SMNVEV (reference sequence). The CDR3 loop spans 15 amino acids. The V end was cut by 2 bases, the J end by 3 bases, with 13 bases between.